A selection of T cell receptor beta chains follows, all from one sample in a study of blood T cell repertoires in COVID-19. Data came from immunoSEQ multiplex PCR; TCRdb stores just in-frame clones and leaves some out. Seen here are some 300,000 clones, about 90% observed once, and the top ten hold under 3%. The specimen sequenced was PBMCs or T cells enriched from blood (not recorded which). The source of these receptors is a woman between 50 and 59 years old who had been exposed to COVID-19. Both conserved end residues are part of each CDR3. D genes are given only for firm matches. Clone size is not always given. Where it is, it says once, few, many or a class for expanded clones.

J	V	size	D	CDR3	DNA
TRBJ2-3	TRBV5-6	.	.	CASSLGQIGTDTQYF	TGTGCCAGCAGCTTGGGTCAGATCGGCACAGATACGCAGTATTTT
TRBJ1-1	TRBV19	.	TRBD1	CASSFGQGGTEAFF	TGTGCCAGTAGTTTCGGACAGGGTGGTACTGAAGCTTTCTTT
TRBJ2-7	TRBV5-6	.	TRBD1	CASSLATGAYEQYF	TGTGCCAGCAGCTTGGCCACAGGGGCCTACGAGCAGTACTTC
TRBJ2-1	TRBV29-1	.	.	CSVGTRGASYNEQFF	TGCAGCGTGGGTACCCGGGGGGCCTCCTACAATGAGCAGTTCTTC
TRBJ1-2	TRBV7-8	.	TRBD1	CASSTGQGGLDYGYTF	TGTGCCAGCAGCACGGGACAGGGTGGTCTCGACTATGGCTACACCTTC
TRBJ2-7	TRBV5-1	once	TRBD1	CASSPTQGAPPKQYF	TGCGCCAGCAGCCCGACACAGGGGGCGCCCCCCAAGCAGTACTTC
TRBJ1-2	TRBV4-1	once	.	CASSQAADSDYGYTF	TGCGCCAGCAGCCAAGCGGCGGACAGCGATTATGGCTACACCTTC
TRBJ2-7	TRBV19	.	TRBD1	CASESRDSSYQQYF	TGTGCCAGTGAGTCTCGGGACAGTTCCTATCAGCAGTACTTC
TRBJ1-2	TRBV6-1	.	.	CASSESEPYYGYTF	TGTGCCAGCAGTGAAAGCGAGCCGTACTATGGCTACACCTTC
TRBJ2-3	TRBV28	.	TRBD2	CASSPWTSGVADTQYF	TGTGCCAGCAGTCCTTGGACTAGCGGGGTCGCAGATACGCAGTATTTT
TRBJ1-5	TRBV19	.	TRBD1	CASSSGQGLRQPQHF	TGTGCCAGTAGTTCGGGACAGGGGTTACGTCAGCCCCAGCATTTT
TRBJ2-3	TRBV28	.	TRBD2	CASSLGTSRHTDTQYF	TGTGCCAGCAGTTTAGGGACTAGCAGACACACAGATACGCAGTATTTT
TRBJ1-5	TRBV2	.	.	CASAAGLWAQGNQPQHF	TGTGCCAGCGCAGCAGGACTTTGGGCCCAGGGCAATCAGCCCCAGCATTTT
TRBJ1-4	TRBV4-1	.	TRBD1	CASSQGSGGLNEKLFF	TGCGCCAGCAGCCAAGGATCAGGGGGCCTAAATGAAAAACTGTTTTTT
TRBJ2-5	TRBV7-9	.	.	CASSNGQQETQYF	TGTGCCAGCAGCAACGGACAGCAAGAGACCCAGTACTTC
TRBJ1-2	TRBV24-1	.	.	CATSAGTQNYGYTF	TGTGCCACCAGTGCCGGGACACAGAACTATGGCTACACCTTC
TRBJ1-5	TRBV19	.	TRBD1	CASSISTGLSQPQHF	TGTGCCAGTAGTATATCGACAGGGCTCAGTCAGCCCCAGCATTTT
TRBJ1-4	TRBV6-7	.	.	CASTRTDPTFATNEKLFF	TGTGCCAGCACCCGGACAGACCCTACGTTTGCAACTAATGAAAAACTGTTTTTT
TRBJ1-1	TRBV19	.	.	CASSIDKLGVGAFF	TGTGCCAGTAGTATAGATAAGTTAGGAGTAGGCGCTTTCTTT
TRBJ2-2	TRBV4-1	.	.	CASSQQPGHGLTGELFF	TGCGCCAGCAGCCAACAACCGGGACACGGTTTGACCGGGGAGCTGTTTTTT
TRBJ2-1	TRBV9	.	.	CASSRGHSSYNEQFF	TGTGCCAGCAGCAGGGGACATAGCTCCTACAATGAGCAGTTCTTC
TRBJ2-3	TRBV28	.	TRBD1	CASRGDRLDTQYF	TGTGCCAGCAGAGGGGACAGGTTAGATACGCAGTATTTT
TRBJ1-6	TRBV7-2	.	.	CASSLDRMASPLHF	TGTGCCAGCAGCTTAGACAGGATGGCTTCACCCCTCCACTTT
TRBJ1-1	TRBV6-2/TRBV6-3	.	TRBD1	CASSVQGAHTEAFF	TGTGCCAGCAGCGTCCAGGGGGCTCACACTGAAGCTTTCTTT
TRBJ2-3	TRBV27	.	.	CASSSRFTASGSTDTQYF	TGTGCCAGCAGTTCGCGGTTTACGGCGTCTGGAAGCACAGATACGCAGTATTTT